This note documents a single TCR beta chain sequence. This specimen belongs to a study of human T cells and chemical hapten exposure. TCRdb analysed the RACE reads with MiXCR anew, one entry per CDR3 protein. Of approximately 260,000 distinct CDR3 sequences in the sample, about 9.4% were seen once. Described time point: pre-sensitization, week 0. Regarding treatment: therapeutic diphenylcyclopropenone sensitization with weekly scalp DPC. The sample here was whole blood, taken in connection with sensitization to the hapten diphenylcyclopropenone (DPC). This receptor was identified in a woman in her forties with alopecia areata. Some clones in this sample may be carry-over from other donors' samples.

The CDR3, as DNA: TGCGCCAGCAGCCTGGGACAGGGGCGCGTTGAGCAGTTCTTC. Translation gives CASSLGQGRVEQFF. The chain is built from TRBV5-1 and TRBJ2-1; 10 positions agree with TRBD1. The germline V gene encodes CDR1 SGHRS and CDR2 YFSETQ. V lost 4 bases to trimming and J lost 9 bases; unmatched junction nucleotides: 7. The CDR3 is made up of 14 amino acids.